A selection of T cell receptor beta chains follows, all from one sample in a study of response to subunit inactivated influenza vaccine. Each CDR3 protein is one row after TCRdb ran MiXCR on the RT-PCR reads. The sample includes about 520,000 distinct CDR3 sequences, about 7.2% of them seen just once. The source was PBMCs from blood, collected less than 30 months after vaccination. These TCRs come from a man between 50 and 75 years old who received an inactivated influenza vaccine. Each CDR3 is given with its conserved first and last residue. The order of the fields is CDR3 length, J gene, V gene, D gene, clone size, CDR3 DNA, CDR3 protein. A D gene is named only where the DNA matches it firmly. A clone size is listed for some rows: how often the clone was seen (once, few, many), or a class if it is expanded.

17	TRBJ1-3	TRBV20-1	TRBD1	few	TGCAGTGCTCGCCCTTCGGGACAGCTAACATCTGGAAACACCATATATTTT	CSARPSGQLTSGNTIYF
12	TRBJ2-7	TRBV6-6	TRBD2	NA	TGTGCCACTCGGGGGGGGGTATACGAGCAGTACTTC	CATRGGVYEQYF
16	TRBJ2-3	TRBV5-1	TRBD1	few	TGCGCCAGCAGCTTGGACAGGGGACGGTTCGCAGATACGCAGTATTTT	CASSLDRGRFADTQYF
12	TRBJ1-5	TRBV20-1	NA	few	TGCAGTGCTACCTGGGAGAGGCAGCCCCAGCATTTT	CSATWERQPQHF
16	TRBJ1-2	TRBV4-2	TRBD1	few	TGTGCCAGCAGCCTCTCAGGGGGACAGGGTGGCTATGGCTACACCTTC	CASSLSGGQGGYGYTF
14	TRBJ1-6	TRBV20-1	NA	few	TGCAGTGCCCCCCCGGACGGGGGGACATCACCCCTCCACTTT	CSAPPDGGTSPLHF
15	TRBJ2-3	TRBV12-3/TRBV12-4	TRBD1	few	TGTGCCAGCAGTCCCAGGGGACAGAGCACAGATACGCAGTATTTT	CASSPRGQSTDTQYF
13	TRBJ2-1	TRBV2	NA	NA	TGTGCCAGCAGTGAAGTTTTAGCCGGGTTGCAGTTCTTC	CASSEVLAGLQFF
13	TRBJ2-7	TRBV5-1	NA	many	TGCGCCAGCACACGGAGCCGCGCCCACGAGCAGTACTTC	CASTRSRAHEQYF
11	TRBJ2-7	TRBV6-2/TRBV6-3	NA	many	TGTGCCAGCAGTTCTTGGGAAGAGCAGTACTTC	CASSSWEEQYF
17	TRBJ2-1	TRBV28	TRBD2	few	TGTGCCAGCAGTTTGGACCGGCGGGGGGGTCCCTACAATGAGCAGTTCTTC	CASSLDRRGGPYNEQFF
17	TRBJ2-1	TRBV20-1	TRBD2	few	TGCAGTGCTATTTTTCTAGGGACTAGCGGTTCCTACAATGAGCAGTTCTTC	CSAIFLGTSGSYNEQFF
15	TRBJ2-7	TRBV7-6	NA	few	TGTGCCAGCAGCATCCTCCGGGACTCATCCTACGAGCAGTACTTC	CASSILRDSSYEQYF
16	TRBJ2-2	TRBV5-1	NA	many	TGCGCCAGCAGCTTGGAGTTACAGAGAGTCACCGGGGAGCTGTTTTTT	CASSLELQRVTGELFF
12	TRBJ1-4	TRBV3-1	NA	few	TGTGCCAGCAGCCGTAGTAATGAAAAACTGTTTTTT	CASSRSNEKLFF
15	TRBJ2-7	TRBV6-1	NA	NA	TGTGCCAGCAGTGACGGGGGCGGAGGGATTCCCGAGCAGTACTTC	CASSDGGGGIPEQYF
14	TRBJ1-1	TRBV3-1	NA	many	TGTGCCAGCAGCCCAGGGCACGAGAGCACTGAAGCTTTCTTT	CASSPGHESTEAFF
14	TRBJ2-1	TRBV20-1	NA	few	TGCAGTGCTAGAAGGGGGGAGTGGTACAATGAGCAGTTCTTC	CSARRGEWYNEQFF
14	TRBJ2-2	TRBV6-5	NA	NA	TGTGCCAGCAGTTCCGCGGACCTTCGACGGGAGCTGTTTTTT	CASSSADLRRELFF
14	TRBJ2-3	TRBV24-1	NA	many	TGTGCCACCAGTGATACAGGGTCCACAGATACGCAGTATTTT	CATSDTGSTDTQYF
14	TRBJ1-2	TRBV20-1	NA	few	TGCAGTGCCTGGGGAGGAAAGGATAACTATGGCTACACCTTC	CSAWGGKDNYGYTF
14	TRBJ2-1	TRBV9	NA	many	TGTGCCAGCACGAGACTCCCCTCCTACAATGAGCAGTTCTTC	CASTRLPSYNEQFF
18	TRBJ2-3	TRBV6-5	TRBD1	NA	TGTGCCAGCAGTTACTCCGGCAGGGGGCGGGTGGTTACAGATACGCAGTATTTT	CASSYSGRGRVVTDTQYF
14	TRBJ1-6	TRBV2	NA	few	TGTGCCAGCAGTGTGGCGTCGGATGATTCACCCCTCCACTTT	CASSVASDDSPLHF
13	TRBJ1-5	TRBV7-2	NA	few	TGTGCCAGCAGCTTATGGGAGGGTCAGCCCCAGCATTTT	CASSLWEGQPQHF
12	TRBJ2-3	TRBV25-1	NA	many	TGTGCCAGCAGACATACATCTGATACGCAGTATTTT	CASRHTSDTQYF
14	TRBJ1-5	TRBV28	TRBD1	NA	TGTGCCAGCAGCGTCGGGACAGGGGGGCAGCCCCAGCATTTT	CASSVGTGGQPQHF
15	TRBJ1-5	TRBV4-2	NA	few	TGTGCCAGCAGCCAACCATCAGAACCCAATCAGCCCCAGCATTTT	CASSQPSEPNQPQHF
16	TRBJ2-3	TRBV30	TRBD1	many	TGTGCCTGGACGGACCAAGCCGACAGGGTTACTTATACGCAGTATTTT	CAWTDQADRVTYTQYF
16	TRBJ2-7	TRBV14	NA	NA	TGTGCCAGCAGCCAGGAGGGGCAGGACAGCCTCCACGAGCAGTACTTC	CASSQEGQDSLHEQYF
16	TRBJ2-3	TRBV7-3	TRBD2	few	TGTGCCAGCAGCCCCGCTAGCGGGATGAGCACAGATACGCAGTATTTT	CASSPASGMSTDTQYF
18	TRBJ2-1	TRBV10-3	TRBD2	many	TGTGCCATCAGTGAGTCGATAGCGGGCTCAGGACGCTACAATGAGCAGTTCTTC	CAISESIAGSGRYNEQFF
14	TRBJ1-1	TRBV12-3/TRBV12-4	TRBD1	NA	TGTGCCAGTAGGACAGGGCCAAGGAGCACTGAAGCTTTCTTT	CASRTGPRSTEAFF
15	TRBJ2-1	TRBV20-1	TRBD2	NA	TGCAGTGCTAGAGATATTCGAGCGGGAGATAATGAGCAGTTCTTC	CSARDIRAGDNEQFF
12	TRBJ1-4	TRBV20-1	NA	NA	TGCAGTGCCTCCACGGATAATGAAAAACTGTTTTTT	CSASTDNEKLFF
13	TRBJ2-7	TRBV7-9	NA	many	TGTGCCAGCAGCCCCCCACAGAGCTACGAGCAGTACTTC	CASSPPQSYEQYF
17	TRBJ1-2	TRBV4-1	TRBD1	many	TGCGCCAGCAGCCTGACAGGGGCCGCAAAAGCAGACTATGGCTACACCTTC	CASSLTGAAKADYGYTF
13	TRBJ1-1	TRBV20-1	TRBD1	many	TGCAGTGCTAGTACAGGGGCGAACACTGAAGCTTTCTTT	CSASTGANTEAFF
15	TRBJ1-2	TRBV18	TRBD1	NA	TGTGCCAGCTCACCACGGATAGGGGGCAACTATGGCTACACCTTC	CASSPRIGGNYGYTF
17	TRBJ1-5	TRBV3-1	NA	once	TGTGCCAGCAGCCAGCAGTTTCGGGGACCGAACAATCAGCCCCAGCATTTT	CASSQQFRGPNNQPQHF
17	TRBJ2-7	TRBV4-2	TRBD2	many	TGTGCCAGCAGCCCTCGGTATTCCGGGGGGACCACCTACGAGCAGTACTTC	CASSPRYSGGTTYEQYF
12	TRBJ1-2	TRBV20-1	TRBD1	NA	TGCAGTGCTACCGGGACAGGGTATAGCTACACCTTC	CSATGTGYSYTF
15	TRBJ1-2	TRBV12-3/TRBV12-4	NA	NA	TGTGCCAGCAGTTTAGCGCCGGCAGGGTTATATGGCTACACCTTC	CASSLAPAGLYGYTF
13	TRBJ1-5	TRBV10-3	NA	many	TGTGCCATCAGGGGGGAGCTAAATCAGCCCCAGCATTTT	CAIRGELNQPQHF
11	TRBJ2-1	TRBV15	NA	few	TGTGCCACCAGCAGAGACGGGAGTGTGTTCTTC	CATSRDGSVFF
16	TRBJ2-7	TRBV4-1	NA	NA	TGCGCCAGCAGCCAAGTACCGGGACTGAGCTCCTACGAGCAGTACTTC	CASSQVPGLSSYEQYF
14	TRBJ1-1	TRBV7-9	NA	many	TGTGCCAGCAGCCACAGCCCGGCAGTAACTGAAGCTTTCTTT	CASSHSPAVTEAFF
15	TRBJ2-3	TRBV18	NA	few	TGTGCCAGCTCACCCTTAGGCGGCCCTCGGGATACGCAGTATTTT	CASSPLGGPRDTQYF
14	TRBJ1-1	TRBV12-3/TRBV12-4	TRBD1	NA	TGTGCCAGCATCAGAAACAGGGGGGGGTATGAAGCTTTCTTT	CASIRNRGGYEAFF
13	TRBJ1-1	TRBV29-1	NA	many	TGCAGCGTTGGGCAGGGAGCGAACACTGAAGCTTTCTTT	CSVGQGANTEAFF
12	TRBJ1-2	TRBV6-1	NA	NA	TGTGCCAGCATGGAAGGTTTGAATGGCTACACCTTC	CASMEGLNGYTF
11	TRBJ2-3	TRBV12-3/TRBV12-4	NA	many	TGTGCCAGCAGTTTAAAGGCGGCGCAGTATTTT	CASSLKAAQYF